This T cell receptor (beta chain) derives from a study of blood T cell repertoires in COVID-19. Study as a whole: Samples taken during acute and convalescent COVID-19 were collected in the United States, Italy and Spain. T cells, B-cell-depleted T cells, or PBMCs supplied cDNA or gDNA.

The junction had 14 bases not matched to a gene; V was cut back by 8 bases and J by 5 bases. CDR1 ENHRY and CDR2 SYGVKD come from the germline V gene. The CDR3 has 16 residues. Seattle enrolled patients during active infection and tracked them longitudinally. Methods used by the authors: Amplifying reference gene primers gave estimates of nucleated cell counts. The assay was immunoSEQ multiplex PCR, and TCRdb's table has in-frame clones only and misses some. The V and J calls and clone size were taken over from that table, and D and trimming were inferred from the DNA. The profile shows more than 200,000 clones, around four fifths of them singletons.

The chain recombines TRBV10-3 with TRBJ2-1; 8 positions match TRBD2. The source material was peripheral blood. The receptor comes from a woman aged 80 or over with COVID-19, enrolled during active disease. CDR3 nucleotides: TGTGCCATCTCCTCGGGTGCGGGGGGAATAGACAATGAGCAGTTCTTC. Residues: CAISSGAGGIDNEQFF.